These 2 T cell receptor beta chains came from one sample sequenced in a study of T cells in Graves' hyperthyroidism and ophthalmopathy. Amplification of TCR beta CDR3 regions used RNA as the template. Using the HTBI primer set, a first-round RT-PCR was run on the TCR CDR3. TCRdb re-called the multiplex PCR reads through MiXCR, storing one row per CDR3 protein. The profile covers roughly 580,000 distinct CDR3 sequences, with around 42% appearing a single time and roughly 8.2% taken by the ten largest. Sequencing was performed on peripheral blood or thyroid tissue (not recorded which). These receptors came from a woman under 30 with Graves' hyperthyroidism.

The gene calls are TRBV7-9 and TRBJ1-2; 8 nucleotides agree with TRBD1. This CDR3 contains 13 residues. Germline V gene data show CDR1 as SEHNR and CDR2 as FQNEAQ (reference sequence). The J segment lost 7 bases and the V segment lost 5 bases, leaving 6 bases of the junction unmatched. The CDR3 DNA is TGTGCCAGCAGCCAAGGACAGGGAGGTGGCTACACCTTC. Encoded protein: CASSQGQGGGYTF.

The sample holds many counts of this clonotype. The chain combines TRBV5-1 with TRBJ1-2, with TRBD1 identical over 8 bases. V gave up 4 bases and J gave up 8 bases; unmatched junction bases: 7. The germline CDR1 and CDR2 sequences are SGHRS and YFSETQ. CDR3 size: 13 residues. CDR3 nucleotides: TGCGCCAGCAGCGAATGGACAGGGAGCGGCTACACCTTC. Translating it yields CASSEWTGSGYTF. Full variable domain (missing parts from reference TRBV5-1 and TRBJ1-2): KAGVTQTPRYLIKTRGQQVTLSCSPISGHRSVSWYQQTPGQGLQFLFEYFSETQRNKGNFPGRFSGRQFSNSRSEMNVSTLELGDSALYLCASSEWTGSGYTFGSGTRLTVV.